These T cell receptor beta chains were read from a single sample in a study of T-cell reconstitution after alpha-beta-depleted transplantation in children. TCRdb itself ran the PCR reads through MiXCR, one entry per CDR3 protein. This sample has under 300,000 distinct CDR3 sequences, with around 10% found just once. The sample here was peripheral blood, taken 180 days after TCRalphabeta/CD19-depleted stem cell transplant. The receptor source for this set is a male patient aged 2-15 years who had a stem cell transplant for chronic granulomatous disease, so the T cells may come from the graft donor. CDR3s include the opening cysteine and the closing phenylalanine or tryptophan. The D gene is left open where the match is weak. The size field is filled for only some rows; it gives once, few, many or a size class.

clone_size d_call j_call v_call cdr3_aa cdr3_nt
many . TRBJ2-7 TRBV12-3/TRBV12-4 CASRRAEGGHEQYF TGTGCCAGCAGGCGGGCCGAGGGGGGACACGAGCAGTACTTC
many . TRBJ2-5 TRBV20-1 CSATPADTQETQYF TGCAGTGCTACACCCGCGGACACTCAAGAGACCCAGTACTTC
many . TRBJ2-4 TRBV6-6 CASSSGTGIQYF TGTGCCAGCAGTTCCGGGACGGGCATTCAGTACTTC
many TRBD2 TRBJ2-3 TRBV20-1 CSASAGGAGTDTQYF TGCAGTGCTAGCGCGGGGGGGGCCGGCACAGATACGCAGTATTTT
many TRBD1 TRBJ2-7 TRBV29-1 CSVELGQGHEQYF TGCAGCGTTGAATTAGGACAGGGCCACGAGCAGTACTTC
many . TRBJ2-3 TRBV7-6 CASSPWSSVLTDTQYF TGTGCCAGCAGCCCATGGTCTAGCGTCCTCACAGATACGCAGTATTTT
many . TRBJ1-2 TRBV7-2 CASSSAWYYTF TGTGCCAGCAGCTCCGCCTGGTACTACACCTTC
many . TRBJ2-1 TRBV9 CASSVVGVENNEQFF TGTGCCAGCAGCGTAGTGGGGGTAGAAAACAATGAGCAGTTCTTC
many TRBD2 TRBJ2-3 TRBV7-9 CASSFRKRGPDTQYF TGTGCCAGCAGCTTTAGGAAGCGGGGGCCAGATACGCAGTATTTT
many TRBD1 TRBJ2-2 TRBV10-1 CASSKQGPAGELFF TGCGCCAGCAGTAAACAGGGGCCGGCCGGGGAGCTGTTTTTT
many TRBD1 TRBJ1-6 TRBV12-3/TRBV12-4 CASSSSGTEESPLHF TGTGCCAGCTCCTCATCCGGGACAGAGGAGTCACCCCTCCACTTT
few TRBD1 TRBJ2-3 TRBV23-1 CASTQQGPADTQYF TGCGCCAGCACCCAACAGGGGCCAGCAGATACGCAGTATTTT
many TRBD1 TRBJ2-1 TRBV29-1 CSVMPPTGSNEQFF TGCAGCGTTATGCCCCCGACAGGGAGCAATGAGCAGTTCTTC
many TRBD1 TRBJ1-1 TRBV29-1 CSVVRTGNTEAFF TGCAGCGTTGTCAGGACAGGGAACACTGAAGCTTTCTTT
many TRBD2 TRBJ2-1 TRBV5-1 CASSPWASGDYNEQFF TGCGCCAGCAGCCCCTGGGCAAGCGGGGACTACAATGAGCAGTTCTTC
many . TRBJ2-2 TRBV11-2 CASSWRGSGELFF TGTGCCAGCAGCTGGCGGGGTTCCGGGGAGCTGTTTTTT
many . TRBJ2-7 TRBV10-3 CAISEVAEGYEQYF TGTGCCATCAGTGAGGTAGCGGAGGGGTACGAGCAGTACTTC
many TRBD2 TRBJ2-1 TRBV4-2 CASSPTVISGTSGNRNEQFF TGTGCCAGCAGCCCTACCGTTATATCCGGGACTAGCGGGAATAGGAATGAGCAGTTCTTC
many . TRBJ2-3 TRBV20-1 CSARLTTSTDTQYF TGCAGTGCTAGACTGACCACTAGCACAGATACGCAGTATTTT
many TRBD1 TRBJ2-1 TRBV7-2 CASSFSLGRGNNEQFF TGTGCCAGCAGCTTCTCTCTGGGCAGGGGGAACAATGAGCAGTTCTTC
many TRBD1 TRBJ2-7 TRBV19 CASRRGQRYEQYF TGTGCCAGTAGGAGGGGGCAACGGTACGAGCAGTACTTC
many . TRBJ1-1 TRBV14 CASSRIEGKNTEAFF TGTGCCAGCAGCCGGATAGAAGGGAAGAACACTGAAGCTTTCTTT
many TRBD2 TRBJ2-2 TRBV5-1 CASSTTTSGRHLPLTGELFF TGCGCCAGCAGCACCACGACTAGCGGGAGACACTTACCGTTAACCGGGGAGCTGTTTTTT
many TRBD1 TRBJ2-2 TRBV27 CAISKTGRTGELFF TGTGCCATCTCGAAGACAGGGCGAACCGGGGAGCTGTTTTTT
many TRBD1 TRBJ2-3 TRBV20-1 CSVEGATDTQYF TGCAGTGTTGAGGGGGCCACAGATACGCAGTATTTT
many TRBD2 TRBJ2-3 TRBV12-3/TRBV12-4 CASNRLAGPPDTQYF TGTGCCAGCAACAGACTAGCGGGGCCCCCAGATACGCAGTATTTT
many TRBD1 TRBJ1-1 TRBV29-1 CSVARTGVNTEAFF TGCAGCGTAGCCCGGACAGGGGTGAACACTGAAGCTTTCTTT
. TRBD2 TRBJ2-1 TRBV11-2 CASSQRAGEVNEQFF TGTGCCAGCAGCCAGAGAGCGGGAGAGGTGAATGAGCAGTTCTTC
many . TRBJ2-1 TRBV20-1 CSAHKGSEQFF TGCAGTGCCCACAAGGGTTCTGAGCAGTTCTTC
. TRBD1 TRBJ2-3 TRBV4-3 CASSRTWDRGWTSTDTQYF TGCGCCAGCAGCCGGACCTGGGACAGGGGATGGACTAGCACAGATACGCAGTATTTT
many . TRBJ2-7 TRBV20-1 CSGVAEISYEQYF TGCAGTGGGGTAGCGGAAATCTCCTACGAGCAGTACTTC
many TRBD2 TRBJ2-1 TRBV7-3 CASSLGLAGGKGNEQFF TGTGCCAGCAGCCTGGGACTAGCGGGGGGGAAGGGGAATGAGCAGTTCTTC
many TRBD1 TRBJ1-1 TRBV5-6 CASSLVGNRGWNTEAFF TGTGCCAGCAGCTTGGTTGGGAACAGGGGGTGGAACACTGAAGCTTTCTTT
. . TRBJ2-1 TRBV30 CAWSVFSGWDEQFF TGTGCCTGGAGTGTATTTTCGGGGTGGGATGAGCAGTTCTTC
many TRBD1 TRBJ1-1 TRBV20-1 CSADGTVEAFF TGCAGTGCCGACGGGACAGTTGAAGCTTTCTTT
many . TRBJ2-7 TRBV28 CASSPDSTYEQYF TGTGCCAGCAGTCCGGACAGCACCTACGAGCAGTACTTC
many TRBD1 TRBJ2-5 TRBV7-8 CASSLGDRGYETQYF TGTGCCAGCAGCTTAGGGGACAGGGGGTACGAGACCCAGTACTTC
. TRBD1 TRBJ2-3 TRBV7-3 CASNSTGGTDTQYF TGTGCCAGCAACTCGACAGGGGGCACAGATACGCAGTATTTT
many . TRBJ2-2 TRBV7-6 CASSLAEGRGTGELFF TGTGCCAGCAGCTTAGCGGAGGGTCGGGGCACCGGGGAGCTGTTTTTT
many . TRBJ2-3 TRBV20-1 CSAVTGKKTLGTQYF TGCAGTGCTGTTACAGGGAAGAAGACCCTGGGGACGCAGTATTTT
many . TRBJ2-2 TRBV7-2 CASSLGINTGELFF TGTGCCAGCAGCTTAGGCATTAACACCGGGGAGCTGTTTTTT
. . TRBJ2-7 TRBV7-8 CASSSLEGSYEQYF TGTGCCAGCAGCTCCCTTGAGGGCTCCTACGAGCAGTACTTC
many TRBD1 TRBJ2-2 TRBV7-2 CASSLRDSITGELFF TGTGCCAGCAGCTTAAGGGACAGTATCACCGGGGAGCTGTTTTTT
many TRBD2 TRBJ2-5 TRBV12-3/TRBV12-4 CASSPGLAVYQETQYF TGTGCCAGCAGTCCGGGACTAGCGGTCTACCAAGAGACCCAGTACTTC
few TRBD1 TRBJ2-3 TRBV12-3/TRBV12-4 CASSAAGTGEEDTQYF TGTGCCAGCAGTGCCGCCGGGACAGGGGAGGAAGATACGCAGTATTTT
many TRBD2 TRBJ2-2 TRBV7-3 CASSPLGTSVFTGELFF TGTGCCAGCAGCCCACTGGGGACTAGCGTCTTCACCGGGGAGCTGTTTTTT
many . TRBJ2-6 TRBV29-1 CSVGGGGGANVLTF TGCAGCGTTGGTGGGGGCGGTGGGGCCAACGTCCTGACTTTC
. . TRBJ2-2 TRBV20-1 CSARGPTITGELFF TGCAGTGCTAGAGGGCCGACTATCACCGGGGAGCTGTTTTTT
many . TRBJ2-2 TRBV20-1 CSARDIGLRDTGELFF TGCAGTGCTAGAGATATTGGACTGCGAGACACCGGGGAGCTGTTTTTT